This entry concerns a single TCR beta chain. Looked up from germline, CDR1 is KGHDR and CDR2 is SFDVKD. Trimming took 1 base from V and 9 from J; bases not matched to a gene: 11. The CDR3 extends over 17 amino acids. This entry is derived from a study of blood T cell repertoires in COVID-19. Study background: From the United States, Italy and Spain came samples of acute and convalescent COVID-19. T cells, B-cell-depleted T cells, or PBMCs supplied cDNA or gDNA.

Per the authors' pipeline: The assay estimated nucleated cells by amplifying reference gene primers. Repertoires were generated with immunoSEQ multiplex PCR, while TCRdb's copy carries only in-frame clones and drops some. V and J calls and clone size are those listed in that table; D and trimming were worked out from the DNA. The sample includes a few hundred thousand clones, about nine tenths of them seen just once. Sequenced material: PBMCs or T cells enriched from blood (not recorded which). The chain recombines TRBV24-1 with TRBJ2-1; TRBD2 matches at 10 bases. This clonotype was sampled from a woman younger than 30 who had recovered from COVID-19. The CDR3: CATSDFHLAGDPLEQFF. The CDR3, as DNA: TGTGCCACCAGTGATTTCCATCTAGCGGGGGACCCCCTTGAGCAGTTCTTC.